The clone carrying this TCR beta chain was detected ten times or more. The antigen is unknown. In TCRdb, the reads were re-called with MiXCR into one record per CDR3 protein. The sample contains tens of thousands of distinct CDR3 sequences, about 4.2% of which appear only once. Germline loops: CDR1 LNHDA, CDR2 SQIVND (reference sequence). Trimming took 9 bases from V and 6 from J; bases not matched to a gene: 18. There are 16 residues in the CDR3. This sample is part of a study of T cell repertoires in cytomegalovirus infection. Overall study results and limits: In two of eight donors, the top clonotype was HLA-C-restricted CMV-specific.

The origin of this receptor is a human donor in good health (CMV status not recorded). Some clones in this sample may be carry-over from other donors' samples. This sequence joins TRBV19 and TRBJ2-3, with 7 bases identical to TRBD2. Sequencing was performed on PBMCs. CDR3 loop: CASSGVLGGPYDTQYF. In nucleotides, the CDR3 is TGTGCCAGCAGCGGGGTCCTGGGAGGGCCGTATGATACGCAGTATTTT.